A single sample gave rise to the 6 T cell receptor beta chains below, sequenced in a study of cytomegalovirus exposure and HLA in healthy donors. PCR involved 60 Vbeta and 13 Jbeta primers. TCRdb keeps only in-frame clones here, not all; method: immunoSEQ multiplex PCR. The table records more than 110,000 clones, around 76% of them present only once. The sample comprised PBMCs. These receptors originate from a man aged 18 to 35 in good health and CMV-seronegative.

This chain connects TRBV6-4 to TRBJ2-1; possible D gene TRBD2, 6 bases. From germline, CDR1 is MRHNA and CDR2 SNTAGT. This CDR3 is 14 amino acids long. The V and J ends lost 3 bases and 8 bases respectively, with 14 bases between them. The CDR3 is CASSEGWGVDEQFF. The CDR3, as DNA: TGTGCCAGCAGTGAGGGGTGGGGGGTCGATGAGCAGTTCTTC.

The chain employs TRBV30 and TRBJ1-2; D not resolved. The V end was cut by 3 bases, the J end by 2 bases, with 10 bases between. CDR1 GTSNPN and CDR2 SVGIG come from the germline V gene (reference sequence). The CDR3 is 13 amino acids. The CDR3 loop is CAWSDILNYGYTF. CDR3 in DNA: TGTGCCTGGAGCGACATTTTGAACTATGGCTACACCTTC.

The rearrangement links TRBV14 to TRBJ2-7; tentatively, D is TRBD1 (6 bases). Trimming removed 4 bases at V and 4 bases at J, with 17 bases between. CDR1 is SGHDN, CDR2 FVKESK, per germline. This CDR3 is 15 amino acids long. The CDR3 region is CASSPGQRPPYEQYF. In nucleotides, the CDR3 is TGTGCCAGCAGCCCCGGACAGAGACCACCTTACGAGCAGTACTTC.

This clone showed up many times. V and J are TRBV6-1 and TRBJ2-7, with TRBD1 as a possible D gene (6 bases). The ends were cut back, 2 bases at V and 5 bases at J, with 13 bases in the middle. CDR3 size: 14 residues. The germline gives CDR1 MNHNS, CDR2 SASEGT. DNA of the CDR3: TGTGCCAGCAGTGAAACAGGGCCCTACGACGAGCAGTACTTC. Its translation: CASSETGPYDEQYF.

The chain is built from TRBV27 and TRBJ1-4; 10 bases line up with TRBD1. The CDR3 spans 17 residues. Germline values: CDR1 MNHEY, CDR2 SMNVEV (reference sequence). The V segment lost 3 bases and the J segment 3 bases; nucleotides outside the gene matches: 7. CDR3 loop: CASSFTGTGVSNEKLFF. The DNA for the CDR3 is TGTGCCAGCAGTTTCACGGGGACAGGGGTATCTAATGAAAAACTGTTTTTT. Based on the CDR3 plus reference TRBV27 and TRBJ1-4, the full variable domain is EAQVTQNPRYLITVTGKKLTVTCSQNMNHEYMSWYRQDPGLGLRQIYYSMNVEVTDKGDVPEGYKVSRKEKRNFPLILESPSPNQTSLYFCASSFTGTGVSNEKLFFGSGTQLSVL.

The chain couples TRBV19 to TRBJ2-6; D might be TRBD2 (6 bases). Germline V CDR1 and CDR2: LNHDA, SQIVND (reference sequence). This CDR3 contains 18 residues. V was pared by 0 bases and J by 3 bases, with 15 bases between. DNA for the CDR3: TGTGCCAGTAGTATAGATCGGGGGACGCTCTATGGGGCCAACGTCCTGACTTTC. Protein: CASSIDRGTLYGANVLTF.